What follows are 11 T cell receptor beta chains derived from one specimen sequenced in a study of radiation and T cells in renal cell carcinoma. The time point was: blood 4 weeks post-SBRT, at nephrectomy. Specified treatment: 15 Gy SBRT to primary tumor, nephrectomy 4 weeks later. This table comes from immunoSEQ multiplex PCR, and its TCRdb copy is limited to in-frame clones, with some not included. The sample lists 40,000 to 50,000 clones; about 84% were seen once. Source: blood, taken from a patient whose treatment included radiotherapy and nephrectomy. These receptors were taken from a woman aged 70-85 years with renal cell carcinoma.

The chain joins TRBV29-1 to TRBJ1-1; TRBD1 is a possible D gene (5 bases). The ends were cut back, 6 bases at V and 2 bases at J, with 13 bases in the middle. This CDR3 region has 13 residues. The germline CDR1 and CDR2 sequences are SQVTM and ANQGSEA. CDR3 in amino acids: CSVGGRGNTEAFF. The DNA of the CDR3 is TGCAGCGTGGGGGGACGGGGAAACACTGAAGCTTTCTTT.

This clone turned up a few times. This chain links TRBV4-2 with TRBJ1-1, with 7 bases lining up with TRBD1. J was trimmed by 5 bases and V by 3 bases; bases with no gene match: 12. Germline-derived CDR1 and CDR2 are LGHNA and YNFKEQ. The CDR3 consists of 16 residues. The CDR3 region has the DNA TGTGCCAGCAGCCAGACAGGAGGGGGCGCAGGGACTGAAGCTTTCTTT. It codes for CASSQTGGGAGTEAFF.

The CDR3 nucleotides read TGCGCCAGCAGCTTGGAGGGTCAGGGAGGTCAGCCCCAGCATTTT. Amino acid sequence: CASSLEGQGGQPQHF. J is TRBJ1-5 and V is TRBV5-1; tentatively, D is TRBD1 (5 bases). Trimming removed 0 bases at V and 6 bases at J, with 13 bases between. The CDR3 runs 15 residues. CDR1 and CDR2 from the germline V gene are SGHRS and YFSETQ.

This chain links TRBV7-2 with TRBJ1-1; D call uncertain. V was cut by 1 base and J by 7 bases, with 13 bases left in between. Germline V CDR1 and CDR2: SGHTA, FQGNSA. The CDR3 has 14 residues. CDR3 amino acids: CASSLEGNRIEAFF. The CDR3, as DNA: TGTGCCAGCAGCTTAGAAGGGAATCGTATTGAAGCTTTCTTT.

J is TRBJ1-1 and V is TRBV19, with 9 bases matching TRBD1. V shed 7 bases and J 1 base; nucleotides not matched to a gene: 4. Per the germline V gene, CDR1 is LNHDA and CDR2 is SQIVND (reference sequence). This CDR3 has 14 residues. The CDR3 DNA reads TGTGCCAGTACCATGACAGGGGGGAACACTGAAGCTTTCTTT. Protein: CASTMTGGNTEAFF.

The chain uses TRBV19 and TRBJ1-1; D might be TRBD1 (5 bases). Trimming pared 3 bases from V and 5 bases from J, leaving 13 bases between. The CDR3 consists of 14 residues. Germline CDR1 LNHDA, CDR2 SQIVND (reference sequence). The CDR3 DNA reads TGTGCCAGTAGTATGGTGCCAGGGCGGACTGAAGCTTTCTTT. As protein: CASSMVPGRTEAFF.

The rearrangement joins TRBV15 to TRBJ2-1, with D possibly matching TRBD2 (6 bases). Germline V gene sequence: CDR1 LNHNV, CDR2 YYDKDF (reference sequence). The CDR3 runs to 16 residues. The V end lost 1 base, the J end lost 7 bases, and 17 bases lay between the germline ends. CDR3 region: CATSRGVGPEGNEQFF. The CDR3 bases are TGTGCCACCAGCAGAGGGGTAGGGCCGGAGGGGAATGAGCAGTTCTTC.

V gene TRBV19 combines with J gene TRBJ2-2, with a possible D match to TRBD1 (6 bases). Trimming left V 3 bases short and J 5 bases short, with 7 bases between. Germline V gene sequence: CDR1 LNHDA, CDR2 SQIVND (reference sequence). The CDR3 sequence is 13 residues long. The CDR3 sequence: CASSMQGTGELFF. CDR3 nucleotide sequence: TGTGCCAGTAGTATGCAGGGGACCGGGGAGCTGTTTTTT.

The rearrangement uses TRBV7-6 and TRBJ2-1; 8 nucleotides agree with TRBD1. The germline V gene has CDR1 SGHVS and CDR2 FNYEAQ. The CDR3 has 15 residues. With V trimmed by 5 bases and J by 2 bases, 5 bases remained unmatched. CDR3 amino acids: CASSAQGDTYNEQFF. CDR3 DNA: TGTGCCAGCAGCGCACAGGGGGATACCTACAATGAGCAGTTCTTC.

Notes on this clone: One end of the junction does not line up with germline, which may come from a read error. At the DNA level, this CDR3 is encoded by other sequences in the same sample as well. The chain has TRBV5-3 and TRBJ1-2; D call uncertain. TRBV5-3 is treated as an ORF (open reading frame) with a function not yet certain. The CDR3 runs 13 residues. In DNA form, the CDR3 reads TGTGCCAGAAGCTTTCGGGTATACTATGGTTACACCTTC. Its translation: CARSFRVYYGYTF.

V gene TRBV4-2 combines with J gene TRBJ1-4; the match to TRBD1 covers 8 bases. Trimming cost V 4 bases and J 7 bases; bases outside gene matches: 11. The V gene's germline CDR1 is LGHNA and CDR2 YNFKEQ. This CDR3 is built from 16 residues. The CDR3 region is CASSPTDREGSEKLFF. The CDR3 bases are TGTGCCAGCAGCCCCACGGACAGGGAAGGGAGTGAAAAACTGTTTTTT.